The 26 T cell receptor beta chains reported below all come from one sample, sequenced in a study of sequential checkpoint blockade in melanoma. Treatment of the sample: randomized to nivolumab then ipilimumab (arm A) or the reverse (arm B). This table comes from immunoSEQ multiplex PCR, and its TCRdb copy is limited to in-frame clones, with some not included. This table holds roughly 13,000 clones, around 20% found once. Specimen: tumor tissue (inferred from file names), collected from a patient given nivolumab and ipilimumab in sequence. The receptors derive from a human donor with melanoma.

This rearrangement joins TRBV6-8 to TRBJ1-1, with D possibly being TRBD1 (6 bases). The germline V gene encodes CDR1 MNHGY and CDR2 SAAAGT. CDR3 length equals 14 residues. V shed 5 bases and J shed 3 bases, with 13 bases lying between them. CDR3 nucleotide sequence: TGTGCCAGCAGTGAGACTTCAGGGGACACTGAAGCTTTCTTT. Encoded protein: CASSETSGDTEAFF.

The chain links TRBV28 to TRBJ1-3; TRBD1 aligns across 10 bases. J gave up 9 bases and V 3 bases, and 8 bases lay outside the gene matches. The length of the CDR3 is 15 residues. Germline V CDR1 and CDR2: MDHEN, SYDVKM. DNA for the CDR3: TGTGCCAGCAGTTTCCCAGGGACAGGGGCGGGCACCATATATTTT. It is translated as CASSFPGTGAGTIYF.

This clone was detected many times. This chain joins TRBV11-3 and TRBJ2-3, with no clear D. Germline V gene lookup returns CDR1 SGHNT and CDR2 YENEEA. The CDR3 loop spans 14 amino acids. V shed 0 bases and J shed 2 bases, with 6 bases lying between them. CDR3 loop: CASSLERFTDTQYF. CDR3 DNA sequence: TGTGCCAGCAGCTTAGAACGCTTCACAGATACGCAGTATTTT.

The chain employs TRBV12-5 and TRBJ2-6; D call uncertain. Looked up from germline, CDR1 is LGHNT and CDR2 is FRNRAP. There are 14 residues in the CDR3. V dropped 0 bases and J dropped 3 bases, with 3 bases sitting between them. The CDR3 region has the DNA TGTGCTAGTGGTTTGGTAGGTGGGGCCAACGTCCTGACTTTC. Its translation: CASGLVGGANVLTF. The variable domain in full, with the rest retrieved from reference TRBV12-5 and TRBJ2-6, is DARVTQTPRHKVTEMGQEVTMRCQPILGHNTVFWYRQTMMQGLELLAYFRNRAPLDDSGMPKDRFSAEMPDATLATLKIQPSEPRDSAVYFCASGLVGGANVLTFGAGSRLTVL.

The chain carries TRBV6-8 and TRBJ2-2; D remains unclear. The CDR3 loop spans 15 amino acids. Germline CDR1 is MNHGY and CDR2 is SAAAGT. V was pared by 10 bases and J by 1 base, with 16 bases between. DNA for the CDR3: TGTGCCACCCTCTCCGCGGACCAGAACACCGGGGAGCTGTTTTTT. Protein: CATLSADQNTGELFF.

This clone was counted at least ten times. In DNA form, the CDR3 reads TGTGCCAGCACCCCGACAGGGTCTAACACCGGGGAGCTGTTTTTT. The encoded protein is CASTPTGSNTGELFF. This chain connects TRBV28 to TRBJ2-2; 7 nucleotides line up with TRBD1. With V trimmed by 7 bases and J by 2 bases, 7 bases remained unmatched. Per germline, CDR1 MDHEN and CDR2 SYDVKM. The CDR3 length is 15 residues.

The chain carries TRBV1 and TRBJ2-6; whether TRBD2, the table's D call, matches the DNA was not checked. TRBV1 counts as a pseudogene. The CDR3 loop spans 16 amino acids. The CDR3 loop reads CASSQGGLSGANVLTF. CDR3 nucleotide sequence: TGCGCCAGCAGCCAAGGCGGGTTATCTGGGGCCAACGTCCTGACTTTC.

This clone was seen more than once but under ten times. The chain is built from TRBV7-2 and TRBJ2-7; D is unresolved. Trimming pared 3 bases from V and 2 bases from J, leaving 8 bases between. CDR3 length equals 13 residues. CDR1 and CDR2 from the germline V gene are SGHTA and FQGNSA. CDR3 in DNA: TGTGCCAGCAGCTTTGGCAGCCCCTACGAGCAGTACTTC. As protein: CASSFGSPYEQYF.

The gene calls are TRBV28 and TRBJ1-6; perhaps TRBD1 as D (5 bases). Germline V gene data show CDR1 as MDHEN and CDR2 as SYDVKM. The V and J ends lost 4 bases and 1 base respectively, with 11 bases between them. The CDR3 is 16 residues long. CDR3 nucleotide sequence: TGTGCCAGCAGTTCGCCGACAGTTTCCTATAATTCACCCCTCCACTTT. This translates into CASSSPTVSYNSPLHF.

This clone has ten or more counts. This chain joins TRBV6-8 and TRBJ2-3; D might be TRBD2 (6 bases). Germline CDR1 reads MNHGY; CDR2 reads SAAAGT. This CDR3 is built from 14 residues. V gave up 5 bases and J gave up 2 bases, with 11 bases separating them. Here the CDR3 DNA reads TGTGCCAGCAGTCATATAGCGGTCACAGATACGCAGTATTTT. Its protein is CASSHIAVTDTQYF.

This clone was seen a handful of times. The V and J genes are TRBV6-8 and TRBJ1-1; D possibly corresponds to TRBD1 (5 bases). Looked up from germline, CDR1 is MNHGY and CDR2 is SAAAGT. The CDR3 contains 13 residues. Trimming pared 4 bases from V and 6 bases from J, leaving 12 bases between. CDR3 sequence: CASSSQGYPEAFF. The CDR3 DNA is TGTGCCAGCAGTTCCCAGGGATACCCTGAAGCTTTCTTT.

The gene calls are TRBV12-5 and TRBJ2-7, with D possibly called TRBD1 or TRBD2 (6 bases each). Germline V gene sequence: CDR1 LGHNT, CDR2 FRNRAP. The V end lost 3 bases, the J end lost 5 bases, and 11 bases lay between the germline ends. There are 13 residues in the CDR3. The DNA for the CDR3 is TGTGCTAGTGGTTTTTGGGGGGCAAACGAGCAGTACTTC. It yields the protein CASGFWGANEQYF. The entire variable domain, with the rest obtained from reference TRBV12-5 and TRBJ2-7, is as follows: DARVTQTPRHKVTEMGQEVTMRCQPILGHNTVFWYRQTMMQGLELLAYFRNRAPLDDSGMPKDRFSAEMPDATLATLKIQPSEPRDSAVYFCASGFWGANEQYFGPGTRLTVT.

By share of the sample, this clone is medium-sized. The V gene is TRBV11-3, the J gene TRBJ1-3; maybe TRBD1 (5 bases). Trimming cost V 5 bases and J 1 base, with 9 bases left between them. CDR3 length: 14 residues. Germline CDR1 is SGHNT and CDR2 is YENEEA. The CDR3 bases are TGTGCCAGCAGCGAGGGGAATTCTGGAAACACCATATATTTT. This sequence encodes CASSEGNSGNTIYF. Full variable domain (rest looked up from reference TRBV11-3 and TRBJ1-3): EAGVVQSPRYKIIEKKQPVAFWCNPISGHNTLYWYLQNLGQGPELLIRYENEEAVDDSQLPKDRFSAERLKGVDSTLKIQPAELGDSAVYLCASSEGNSGNTIYFGEGSWLTVV.

Only a few counts were recorded for this clone. This chain joins TRBV6-7 and TRBJ2-1; D might be TRBD2 (6 bases). TRBV6-7 is classed as an ORF, of uncertain function. Trimming stripped 5 bases from V and 4 bases from J, with 15 bases between. CDR3 length equals 15 residues. CDR3 protein: CASSGSWAGYNEQFF. The CDR3 DNA is TGTGCCAGCAGTGGGTCCTGGGCGGGGTACAATGAGCAGTTCTTC.

This clone was detected a few times. This chain uses TRBV9 with TRBJ1-1, with TRBD1 matching 7 bases. Per the germline V gene, CDR1 is SGDLS and CDR2 is YYNGEE. The CDR3 consists of 14 residues. J gave up 5 bases and V 3 bases, and 7 bases lay outside the gene matches. CDR3 bases: TGTGCCAGCAGCGCCAGCCCGACAGGGACTGAAGCTTTCTTT. Translated: CASSASPTGTEAFF.

This clone was counted many times. The CDR3 sequence is CASSLGAVMNTEAFF. The CDR3 DNA reads TGTGCCAGCAGCTTAGGGGCAGTTATGAACACTGAAGCTTTCTTT. The chain uses TRBV11-3 and TRBJ1-1; D unclear. Germline CDR1 SGHNT, CDR2 YENEEA. This CDR3 spans 15 amino acids. V was trimmed by 1 base and J by 0 bases, leaving 9 bases between them. Variable domain in full (rest from reference TRBV11-3 and TRBJ1-1): EAGVVQSPRYKIIEKKQPVAFWCNPISGHNTLYWYLQNLGQGPELLIRYENEEAVDDSQLPKDRFSAERLKGVDSTLKIQPAELGDSAVYLCASSLGAVMNTEAFFGQGTRLTVV.

The genes are TRBV6-8 and TRBJ2-5; TRBD2 agrees at 10 bases. With V trimmed by 5 bases and J by 6 bases, 9 bases remained unmatched. The CDR3 has 15 amino acids. From germline, CDR1 is MNHGY and CDR2 SAAAGT. The CDR3 loop reads CASSLSSGSKKTQYF. The CDR3 region has the DNA TGTGCCAGCAGTCTATCTAGCGGGAGTAAGAAGACCCAGTACTTC.

This clone was seen repeatedly, ten times or more. The genes are TRBV11-3 and TRBJ2-7, with D possibly being TRBD2 (5 bases). V lost 1 base and J 1 base, leaving 14 bases between the germline ends. CDR1 SGHNT and CDR2 YENEEA come from the germline V gene. The CDR3 is 16 residues long. Here the CDR3 reads CASSLGTGRGSYEQYF. The CDR3 DNA is TGTGCCAGCAGCTTAGGCACGGGAAGAGGGTCCTACGAGCAGTACTTC.

The rearrangement links TRBV6-8 to TRBJ1-1; TRBD1 is a possible D gene (5 bases). This CDR3 has 15 amino acids. V was clipped by 8 bases and J by 1 base, with 17 bases between them. Germline CDR1 is MNHGY and CDR2 is SAAAGT. The CDR3 region is CASGQGGLGNTEAFF. The CDR3 DNA reads as TGTGCCAGCGGTCAGGGTGGCTTGGGGAACACTGAAGCTTTCTTT.

Only a few counts were recorded for this clone. This chain links TRBV12-1 with TRBJ2-2; TRBD1, the table's D call, was not compared with the DNA. TRBV12-1 corresponds to a pseudogene. The CDR3 length is 15 residues. The CDR3 region has the DNA TGTGCCAGCAGCAACCATGACAGGGTAGACGGGGAGCTGTTTTTT. Protein sequence: CASSNHDRVDGELFF.

This clone was seen more than once but under ten times. The J gene is TRBJ2-1, the V gene TRBV12-5, with D maybe TRBD2 (5 bases). Germline V gives CDR1 LGHNT, CDR2 FRNRAP. CDR3 length: 13 residues. The CDR3 loop reads CASNAGPYNEQFF. CDR3 in DNA: TGTGCCAGCAATGCGGGCCCATACAATGAGCAGTTCTTC. The full variable domain, with the rest looked up from reference TRBV12-5 and TRBJ2-1, is DARVTQTPRHKVTEMGQEVTMRCQPILGHNTVFWYRQTMMQGLELLAYFRNRAPLDDSGMPKDRFSAEMPDATLATLKIQPSEPRDSAVYFCASNAGPYNEQFFGPGTRLTVL.

In this sample, this clone turned up a few times. This rearrangement joins TRBV18 to TRBJ2-5; no clear D gene. Per germline, CDR1 KGHSH and CDR2 LQKENI. There are 14 residues in the CDR3. Trimming stripped 1 base from V and 3 bases from J, with 9 bases between. The DNA of the CDR3 is TGTGCCAGCTCACCACAAAGGGAAGAAGAGACCCAGTACTTC. This codes for CASSPQREEETQYF.

CDR3 in amino acids: CSAGTGENGEQYF. The CDR3 region has the DNA TGCAGCGCAGGGACAGGGGAGAATGGCGAGCAGTACTTC. V and J are TRBV29-1 and TRBJ2-7; TRBD1 agrees at 10 bases. In germline, CDR1 is SQVTM, CDR2 ANQGSEA. The CDR3 runs 13 residues. J lost 6 bases, V lost 7 bases, and 9 bases had no gene match.

The rearrangement links TRBV11-3 to TRBJ2-7, with D maybe TRBD2 (5 bases). From germline, CDR1 is SGHNT and CDR2 YENEEA. The CDR3 runs 16 residues. The V end lost 3 bases, the J end lost 0 bases, and 15 bases lay between the germline ends. For the CDR3, the DNA is TGTGCCAGCAGCTTTATCGGCGCGGACTCCTCCTACGAGCAGTACTTC. It is translated as CASSFIGADSSYEQYF.

In its sample, this clone was seen a few times. The V gene is TRBV27, the J gene TRBJ2-5; D remains ambiguous. There are 14 residues in the CDR3. Trimming pared 6 bases from V and 3 bases from J, leaving 14 bases between. The V gene's germline CDR1 is MNHEY and CDR2 SMNVEV (reference sequence). CDR3 in DNA: TGTGCCAGCAGACCCGACGGAGAAAAAGAGACCCAGTACTTC. Translation: CASRPDGEKETQYF.

The chain employs TRBV28 and TRBJ1-2; 9 positions agree with TRBD1. The CDR3 has 15 residues. The V and J ends lost 5 bases and 4 bases, in that order; junction bases with no gene match: 8. The germline V gene has CDR1 MDHEN and CDR2 SYDVKM. CDR3 in DNA: TGTGCCAGCAGTACCCGGGACAGGGATGGCTATGGCTACACCTTC. Translation gives CASSTRDRDGYGYTF.